Listed here is a single T cell receptor (beta chain). The CDR3 extends over 15 amino acids. Germline V gene sequence: CDR1 SGHDN, CDR2 FVKESK. Trimming pared 2 bases from V and 7 bases from J, leaving 12 bases between. The source of the sample is a study of blood T cell repertoires in COVID-19. Study at large: Donors in the United States, Italy and Spain gave samples during acute or convalescent COVID-19. Nucleic acid was either cDNA or gDNA, and it came from T cells, B-cell-depleted T cells, or PBMCs.

In the original processing: Using reference gene primer amplification, nucleated cell counts were estimated. TCRdb keeps only in-frame clones here, not all; method: immunoSEQ multiplex PCR. V, J and clone size are those of that table, while D and trimming were read from the DNA. The top ten hold over 2% of the sample, which has about 150,000 clones, under 90% seen once. The rearrangement joins TRBV14 to TRBJ1-6; D ambiguous. The receptor comes from a woman older than 75 with acute or convalescent COVID-19. The sample taken for sequencing was peripheral blood. DNA for the CDR3: TGTGCCAGCAGCCAAATGACAAGTGCAAATTCACCCCTCCACTTT. It encodes CASSQMTSANSPLHF.